This T cell receptor (beta chain) derives from a study of blood T cells in healthy people across ages. Study findings and constraints: Long-lived donors exceeded aged donors in naive CD4+ cells and diversity. Naive T cell percentage and TCR beta diversity correlated strongly.

After removal of 8 bases from V and 0 bases from J, the junction contained 11 bases not matched to a gene. CDR1 MNHEY and CDR2 SMNVEV come from the germline V gene (reference sequence). This CDR3 spans 18 amino acids. Together with a sample-barcoded 5' primer, a J-beta primer mix was included in a second PCR lasting roughly 6 to 12 cycles. TCRdb independently ran MiXCR on the 5' RACE reads; one entry per CDR3 protein. This sample has about 2 million distinct CDR3 sequences, with around half found just once. A word on this clonotype: Antigen unknown. This sequence may be a read error, since a much larger clone differs from it by one base.

Material: blood. The chain carries TRBV27 and TRBJ2-6, with 9 bases that match TRBD1. The clonotype comes from a woman aged 40 to 49 in good health. CDR3 in amino acids: CASGRTGTGFSGANVLTF. The CDR3 DNA sequence: TGTGCCAGCGGGCGTACCGGGACAGGGTTCTCTGGGGCCAACGTCCTGACTTTC.